These 7 T cell receptor beta chains were all obtained from the same sample, sequenced in a study of T cell responses to AZD1222 COVID-19 vaccine. Measured with immunoSEQ multiplex PCR; TCRdb has only the in-frame clones, and not every one. The data show 95,000 to 150,000 clones, with 70% to 90% seen just once and 7.5% to 9.5% held by the top ten. Sequences were derived from peripheral blood, sampled on day 0 of AZD1222 vaccination. The source of these receptors is an adult in good health.

The chain employs TRBV3-1 (or the pseudogene TRBV3-2) and TRBJ2-5, with D possibly being TRBD2 (6 bases). The length of the CDR3 is 17 residues. The V end lost 4 bases, the J end lost 4 bases, and 22 bases lay between the germline ends. The germline gives CDR1 LGHDT, CDR2 YNNKEL (reference sequence). Here the CDR3 DNA reads TGTGCCAGCAGCCCCACGGAGGGGCTTCGTAGGAGAGAGACCCAGTACTTC. This sequence encodes CASSPTEGLRRRETQYF.

V usage is TRBV2 and J usage is TRBJ2-5, with 8 nucleotides matching TRBD1. The CDR3 has 13 amino acids. In germline, CDR1 is SNHLY, CDR2 FYNNEI. The V and J ends lost 6 bases and 5 bases, in that order; junction bases with no gene match: 5. The CDR3 DNA follows: TGTGCCAGCAGCGCGGACAGGGCGGAGACCCAGTACTTC. Residues: CASSADRAETQYF.

This chain connects TRBV6-1 to TRBJ1-4, with D perhaps TRBD1 (6 bases). Trimming stripped 0 bases from V and 8 bases from J, with 16 bases between. The CDR3 has 16 residues. In germline, CDR1 is MNHNS, CDR2 SASEGT. CDR3 nucleotide sequence: TGTGCCAGCAGTGAAGCAGGGGCAGGGGTTTACGAAAAACTGTTTTTT. It yields the protein CASSEAGAGVYEKLFF.

The chain couples TRBV18 to TRBJ1-5; D is ambiguous. Trimming removed 2 bases at V and 1 base at J, with 9 bases between. Germline V gene lookup returns CDR1 KGHSH and CDR2 LQKENI. The CDR3 totals 15 residues. The CDR3 is CASSPGRISNQPQHF. The DNA for the CDR3 is TGTGCCAGCTCACCAGGACGTATAAGCAATCAGCCCCAGCATTTT.

This chain uses TRBV28 with TRBJ1-4; D gene unclear. The CDR3 runs 11 residues. Trimming removed 6 bases from V and 6 bases from J, with 5 bases in between. Germline CDR1 MDHEN, CDR2 SYDVKM. DNA for the CDR3: TGTGCCAGCAGGGCGTATGAAAAACTGTTTTTT. Amino acid sequence: CASRAYEKLFF.

Written as DNA, the CDR3 is TGTGCCAGCAGCATGAGCAGGGGGCAAGGGCCGTACGAGCAGTACTTC. Its protein is CASSMSRGQGPYEQYF. This chain connects TRBV7-8 to TRBJ2-7, with 8 positions matching TRBD1. The CDR3 sequence is 16 residues long. V lost 5 bases to trimming and J lost 4 bases; unmatched junction nucleotides: 13. Germline loops: CDR1 SGHVS, CDR2 FQNEAQ.

The J gene is TRBJ2-7, the V gene TRBV7-3; 7 nucleotides align to TRBD2. The CDR3 has 12 residues. Germline V gene data show CDR1 as SGHTA and CDR2 as FQGTGA. V was clipped by 3 bases and J by 7 bases; unmatched bases: 3. The DNA for the CDR3 is TGTGCCAGCAGCTTCGGGGGGAGTGAGCAGTACTTC. Its translation: CASSFGGSEQYF.